These T cell receptor beta chains were read from a single sample in a study of PD-1 blockade in classical Hodgkin lymphoma. Generated by immunoSEQ multiplex PCR, the TCRdb table keeps only in-frame clones and is missing some. Among approximately 20,000 clones listed, approximately 82% were seen once. Sample: CD4+ T cells from blood, taken before the fourth cycle of nivolumab. The origin of the receptors is a human donor with classical Hodgkin lymphoma. The CDR3 runs from the conserved cysteine through the conserved F or W. The D gene is left open where the match is weak. Some rows have no size entry. The others give once, few or many, or a class for an expanded clone.

D gene | J gene | V gene | clone size | CDR3 DNA | CDR3 protein
- | TRBJ2-7 | TRBV5-1 | - | TGCGCCAGCAGCTTCCAGCCAGGGGCTAACTACGAGCAGTACTTC | CASSFQPGANYEQYF
TRBD1 | TRBJ1-2 | TRBV19 | - | TGTGCCAGTAGTACCGGGACAGGGGGCAAGAACTATGGCTACACCTTC | CASSTGTGGKNYGYTF
TRBD2 | TRBJ2-2 | TRBV10-3 | - | TGTGCCATCGCCCCCGGACTAGCGGGAGTGAGTACCGGGGAGCTGTTTTTT | CAIAPGLAGVSTGELFF
- | TRBJ2-5 | TRBV28 | - | TGTGCCAGCAGTTCCTCCGAGACCCAGTACTTC | CASSSSETQYF
- | TRBJ1-4 | TRBV19 | few | TGTGCCAGTAGTATACAAGGACAGTATAATGAAAAACTGTTTTTT | CASSIQGQYNEKLFF
TRBD2 | TRBJ2-1 | TRBV27 | - | TGTGCCAGCAGCCGAACTCCACTACTAGCGGGACGCGACAATGAGCAGTTCTTC | CASSRTPLLAGRDNEQFF
- | TRBJ2-7 | TRBV19 | - | TGTGCCAGTAGTATCAATAGCGTCAGCTCCTACGAGCAGTACTTC | CASSINSVSSYEQYF
- | TRBJ2-2 | TRBV5-1 | - | TGCGCCAGCAGCTTGTCTCGGGAGAAGGGCGGGGAGCTGTTTTTT | CASSLSREKGGELFF
- | TRBJ1-5 | TRBV18 | - | TGTGCCAGCTCACCACGGGCCGTGGATGGGGAGCCCCAGCATTTT | CASSPRAVDGEPQHF
TRBD2 | TRBJ2-3 | TRBV7-2 | - | TGTGCCAGCAGCTCGGGACTAGCGGGAATCACAGATACGCAGTATTTT | CASSSGLAGITDTQYF
- | TRBJ2-3 | TRBV10-3 | - | TGTGCCATCAGTGAGAGAAGGGCAGATACGCAGTATTTT | CAISERRADTQYF
- | TRBJ1-5 | TRBV19 | - | TGTGCCAGTAGTCCCAGTAAAATTGAGCCCCAGCATTTT | CASSPSKIEPQHF
TRBD1 | TRBJ1-3 | TRBV10-2 | - | TGCGCCAGCAGTGTTGGGTTCGGGACAGGGGTCACCATATATTTT | CASSVGFGTGVTIYF
- | TRBJ2-2 | TRBV28 | - | TGTGCCAGCAAGGAAGGGGTCGTCACCGGGGAGCTGTTTTTT | CASKEGVVTGELFF
- | TRBJ1-1 | TRBV30 | - | TGTGCCTGGAGTTGGGCCCCTTTGGGCACTGAAGCTTTCTTT | CAWSWAPLGTEAFF
TRBD1 | TRBJ1-2 | TRBV6-6 | once | TGTGCCAGCAGTTACCAACTCGGGACAGCTAACTATGGCTACACCTTC | CASSYQLGTANYGYTF
- | TRBJ1-1 | TRBV10-1 | - | TGCGCCAGCAGTGAGTCCATGAACACTGAAGCTTTCTTT | CASSESMNTEAFF
- | TRBJ2-1 | TRBV19 | - | TGTGCCAGTAGTATAGTGGGGCCCTACAATGAGCAGTTCTTC | CASSIVGPYNEQFF